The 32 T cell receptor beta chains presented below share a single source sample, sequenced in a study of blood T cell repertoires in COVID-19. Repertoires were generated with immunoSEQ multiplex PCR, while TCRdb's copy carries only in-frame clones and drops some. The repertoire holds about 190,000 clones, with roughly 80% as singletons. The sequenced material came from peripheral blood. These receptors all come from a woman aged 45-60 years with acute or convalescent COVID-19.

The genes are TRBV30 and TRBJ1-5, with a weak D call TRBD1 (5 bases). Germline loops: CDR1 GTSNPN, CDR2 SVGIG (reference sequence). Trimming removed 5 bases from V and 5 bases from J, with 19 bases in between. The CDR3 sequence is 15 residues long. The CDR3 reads CAWSAGLGGYQPQHF. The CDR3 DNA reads TGTGCCTGGTCGGCGGGATTGGGGGGGTATCAGCCCCAGCATTTT.

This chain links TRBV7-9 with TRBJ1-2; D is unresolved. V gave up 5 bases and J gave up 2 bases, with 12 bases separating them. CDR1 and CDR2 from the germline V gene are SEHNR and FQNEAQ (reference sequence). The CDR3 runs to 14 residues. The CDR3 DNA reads TGTGCCAGCAGCCTCGCCGAGGAGAACTATGGCTACACCTTC. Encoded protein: CASSLAEENYGYTF.

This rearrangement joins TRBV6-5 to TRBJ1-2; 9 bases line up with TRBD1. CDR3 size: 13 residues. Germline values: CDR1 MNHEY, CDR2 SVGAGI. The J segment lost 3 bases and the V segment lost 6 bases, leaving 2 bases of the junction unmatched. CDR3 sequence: CASRRTGDYGYTF. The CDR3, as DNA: TGTGCCAGCAGGAGGACAGGGGACTATGGCTACACCTTC.

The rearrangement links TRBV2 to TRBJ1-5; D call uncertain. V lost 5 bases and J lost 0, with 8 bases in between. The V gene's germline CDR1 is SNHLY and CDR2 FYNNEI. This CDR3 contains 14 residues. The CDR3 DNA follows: TGTGCCAGCAGTCCGCAGTTTAGCAATCAGCCCCAGCATTTT. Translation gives CASSPQFSNQPQHF.

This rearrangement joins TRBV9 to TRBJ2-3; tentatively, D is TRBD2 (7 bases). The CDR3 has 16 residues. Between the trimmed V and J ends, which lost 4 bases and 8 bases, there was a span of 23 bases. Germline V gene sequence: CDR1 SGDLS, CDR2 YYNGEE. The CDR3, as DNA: TGTGCCAGCAGCCTCCGGGACGGGGGGCAAAAGACTACGCAGTATTTT. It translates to CASSLRDGGQKTTQYF.

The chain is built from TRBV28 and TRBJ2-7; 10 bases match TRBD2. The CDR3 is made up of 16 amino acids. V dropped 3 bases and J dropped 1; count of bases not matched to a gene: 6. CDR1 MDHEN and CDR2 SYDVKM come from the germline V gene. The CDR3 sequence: CASSLPSGSGSYEQYF. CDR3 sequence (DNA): TGTGCCAGCAGTTTGCCTAGCGGGAGTGGGTCCTACGAGCAGTACTTC.

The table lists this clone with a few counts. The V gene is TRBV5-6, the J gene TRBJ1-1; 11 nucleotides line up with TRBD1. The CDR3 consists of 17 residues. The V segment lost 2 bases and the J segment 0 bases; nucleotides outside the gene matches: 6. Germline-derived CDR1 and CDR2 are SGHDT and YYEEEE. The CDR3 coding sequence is TGTGCCAGCAGCTTAAGGACAGGGGGCCTTATGAACACTGAAGCTTTCTTT. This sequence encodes CASSLRTGGLMNTEAFF.

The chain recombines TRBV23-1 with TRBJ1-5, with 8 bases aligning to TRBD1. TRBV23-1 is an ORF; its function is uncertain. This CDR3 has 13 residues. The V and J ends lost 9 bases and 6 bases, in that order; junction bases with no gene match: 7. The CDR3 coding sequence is TGCGCCAGGAGGACAGGGTGCGGTCAGCCCCAGCATTTT. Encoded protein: CARRTGCGQPQHF.

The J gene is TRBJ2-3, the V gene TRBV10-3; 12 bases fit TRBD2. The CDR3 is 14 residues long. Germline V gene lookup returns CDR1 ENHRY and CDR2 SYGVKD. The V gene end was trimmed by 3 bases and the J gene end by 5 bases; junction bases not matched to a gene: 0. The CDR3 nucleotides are TGTGCCATCAGTGAACTAGCGGGAGGAGATACGCAGTATTTT. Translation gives CAISELAGGDTQYF.

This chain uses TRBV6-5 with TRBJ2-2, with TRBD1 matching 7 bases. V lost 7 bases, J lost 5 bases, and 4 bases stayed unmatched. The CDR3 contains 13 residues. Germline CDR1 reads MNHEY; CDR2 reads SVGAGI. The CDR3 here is CASTETGTGELFF. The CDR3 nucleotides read TGTGCCAGCACCGAGACAGGGACCGGGGAGCTGTTTTTT.

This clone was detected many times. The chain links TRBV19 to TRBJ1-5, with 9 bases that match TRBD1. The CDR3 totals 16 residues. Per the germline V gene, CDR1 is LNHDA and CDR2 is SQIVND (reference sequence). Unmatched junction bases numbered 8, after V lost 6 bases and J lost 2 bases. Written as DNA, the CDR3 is TGTGCCAGTAGCATACCGGGACAGGGTGGCAATCAGCCCCAGCATTTT. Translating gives CASSIPGQGGNQPQHF.

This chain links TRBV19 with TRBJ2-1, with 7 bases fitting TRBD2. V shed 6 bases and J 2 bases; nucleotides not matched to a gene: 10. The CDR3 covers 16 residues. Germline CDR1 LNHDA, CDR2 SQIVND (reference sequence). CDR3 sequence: CASSILASGPYNEQFF. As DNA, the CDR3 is TGTGCCAGTAGCATCCTCGCTAGCGGCCCCTACAATGAGCAGTTCTTC.

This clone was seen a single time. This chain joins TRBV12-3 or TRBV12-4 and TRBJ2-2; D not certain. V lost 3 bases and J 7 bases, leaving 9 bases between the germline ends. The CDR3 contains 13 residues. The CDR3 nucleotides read TGTGCCAGCAGTTTTTGGGCCTACGGGGAGCTGTTTTTT. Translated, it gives CASSFWAYGELFF.

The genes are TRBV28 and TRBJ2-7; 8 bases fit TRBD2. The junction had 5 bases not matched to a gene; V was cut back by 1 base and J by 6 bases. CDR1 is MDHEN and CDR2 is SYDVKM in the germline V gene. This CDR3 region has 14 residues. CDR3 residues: CASSLFTSGSEQYF. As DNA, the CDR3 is TGTGCCAGCAGTTTATTCACTAGCGGATCCGAGCAGTACTTC.

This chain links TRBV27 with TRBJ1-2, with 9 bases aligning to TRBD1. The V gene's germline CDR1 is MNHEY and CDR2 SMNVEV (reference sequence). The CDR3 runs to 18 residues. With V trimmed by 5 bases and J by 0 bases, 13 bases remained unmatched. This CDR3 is CASSPEKGQGLANYGYTF. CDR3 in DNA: TGTGCCAGCAGTCCTGAAAAAGGACAGGGGCTAGCTAACTATGGCTACACCTTC.

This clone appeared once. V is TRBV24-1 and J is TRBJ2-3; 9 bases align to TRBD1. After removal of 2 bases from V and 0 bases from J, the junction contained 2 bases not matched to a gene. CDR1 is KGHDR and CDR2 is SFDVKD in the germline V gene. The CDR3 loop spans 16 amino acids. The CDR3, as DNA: TGTGCCACCAGTGATTACAGGGGGCCGAGCACAGATACGCAGTATTTT. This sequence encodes CATSDYRGPSTDTQYF.

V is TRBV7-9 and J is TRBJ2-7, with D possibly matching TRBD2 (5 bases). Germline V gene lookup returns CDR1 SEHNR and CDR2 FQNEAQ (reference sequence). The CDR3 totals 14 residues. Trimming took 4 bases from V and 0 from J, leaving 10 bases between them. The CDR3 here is CASSSHGSSYEQYF. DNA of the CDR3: TGTGCCAGCAGCTCCCATGGGAGCTCCTACGAGCAGTACTTC.

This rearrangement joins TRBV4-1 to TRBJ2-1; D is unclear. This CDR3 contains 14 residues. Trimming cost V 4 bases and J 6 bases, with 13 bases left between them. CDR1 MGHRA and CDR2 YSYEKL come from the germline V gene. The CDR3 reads CASSRATVTNEQFF. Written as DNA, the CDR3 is TGCGCCAGCAGCCGGGCCACGGTCACCAATGAGCAGTTCTTC.

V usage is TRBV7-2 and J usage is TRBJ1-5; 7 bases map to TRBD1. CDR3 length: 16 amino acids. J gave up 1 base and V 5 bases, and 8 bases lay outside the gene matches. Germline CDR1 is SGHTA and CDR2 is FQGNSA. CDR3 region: CASSLQQGSSNQPQHF. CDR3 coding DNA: TGTGCCAGCAGCCTCCAACAGGGGAGCAGCAATCAGCCCCAGCATTTT.

The CDR3 DNA reads TGTGCCAGCAACTCCGGACAGGGCGGCGAGCAGTACTTC. It specifies CASNSGQGGEQYF. The chain is built from TRBV6-6 and TRBJ2-7; 8 bases align to TRBD1. The CDR3 is made up of 13 amino acids. V shed 7 bases and J 6 bases; nucleotides not matched to a gene: 8. Germline values: CDR1 MNHNY, CDR2 SVGAGI (reference sequence).

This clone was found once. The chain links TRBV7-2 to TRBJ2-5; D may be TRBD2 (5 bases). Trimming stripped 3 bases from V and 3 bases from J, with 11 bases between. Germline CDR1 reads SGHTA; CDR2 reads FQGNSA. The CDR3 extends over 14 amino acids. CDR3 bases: TGTGCCAGCAGCTTCGCGGGCCTTAAAGAGACCCAGTACTTC. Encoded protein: CASSFAGLKETQYF.

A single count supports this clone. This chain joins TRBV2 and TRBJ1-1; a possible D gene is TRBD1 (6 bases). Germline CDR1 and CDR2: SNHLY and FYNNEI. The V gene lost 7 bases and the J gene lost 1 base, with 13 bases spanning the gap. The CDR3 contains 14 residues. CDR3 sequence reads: CASKGDGRNTEAFF. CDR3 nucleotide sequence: TGTGCCAGCAAGGGGGACGGGCGGAACACTGAAGCTTTCTTT. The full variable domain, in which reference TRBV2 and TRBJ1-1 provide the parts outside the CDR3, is EPEVTQTPSHQVTQMGQEVILRCVPISNHLYFYWYRQILGQKVEFLVSFYNNEISEKSEIFDDQFSVERPDGSNFTLKIRSTKLEDSAMYFCASKGDGRNTEAFFGQGTRLTVV.

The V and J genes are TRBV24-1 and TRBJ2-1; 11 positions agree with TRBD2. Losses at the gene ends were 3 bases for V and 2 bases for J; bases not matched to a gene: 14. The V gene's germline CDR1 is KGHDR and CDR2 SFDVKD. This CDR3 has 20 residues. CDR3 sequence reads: CATSDIEPGLADRTYNEQFF. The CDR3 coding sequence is TGTGCCACCAGTGATATAGAACCGGGACTAGCGGACCGTACCTACAATGAGCAGTTCTTC.

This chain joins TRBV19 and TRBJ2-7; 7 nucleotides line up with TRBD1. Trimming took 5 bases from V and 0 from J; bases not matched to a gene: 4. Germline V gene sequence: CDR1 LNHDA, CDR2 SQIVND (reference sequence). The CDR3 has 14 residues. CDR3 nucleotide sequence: TGTGCCAGTAGTGATTGGACAGGCTCCTACGAGCAGTACTTC. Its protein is CASSDWTGSYEQYF.

The CDR3 here is CAISEGGSGDYEQYF. The CDR3 DNA reads as TGTGCCATCAGTGAAGGGGGTAGCGGGGACTACGAGCAGTACTTC. The V and J genes are TRBV10-3 and TRBJ2-7; TRBD2 matches 8 bases. Germline trimming cut 3 bases from V and 3 bases from J; bases unmatched to any gene: 7. CDR1 and CDR2 (germline): ENHRY, SYGVKD. The CDR3 contains 15 residues.

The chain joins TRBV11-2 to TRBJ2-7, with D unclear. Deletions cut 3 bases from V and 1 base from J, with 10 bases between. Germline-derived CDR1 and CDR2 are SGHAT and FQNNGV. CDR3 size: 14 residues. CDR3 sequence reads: CASSFFSGSYEQYF. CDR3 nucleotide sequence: TGTGCCAGCAGCTTTTTCTCGGGTTCCTACGAGCAGTACTTC.

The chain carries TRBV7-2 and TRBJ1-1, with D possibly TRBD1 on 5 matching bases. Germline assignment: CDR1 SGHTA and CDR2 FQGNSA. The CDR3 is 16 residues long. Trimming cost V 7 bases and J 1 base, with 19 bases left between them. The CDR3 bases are TGTGCCAGCACCTCCATCCCCGCAGGGTGGAACACTGAAGCTTTCTTT. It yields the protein CASTSIPAGWNTEAFF.

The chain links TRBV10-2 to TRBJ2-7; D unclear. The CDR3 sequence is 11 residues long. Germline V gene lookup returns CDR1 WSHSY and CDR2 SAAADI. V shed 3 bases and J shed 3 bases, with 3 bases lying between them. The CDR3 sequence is CASSDSYEQYF. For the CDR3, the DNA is TGCGCCAGCAGTGACAGCTACGAGCAGTACTTC.

The CDR3 nucleotides read TGTGCCAGCAGTGAATCCGATTCACCCCTCCACTTT. As protein: CASSESDSPLHF. The chain joins TRBV6-1 to TRBJ1-6, with unresolved D. Looked up from germline, CDR1 is MNHNS and CDR2 is SASEGT. The CDR3 loop spans 12 amino acids. V dropped 2 bases and J dropped 8 bases, with 4 bases sitting between them.

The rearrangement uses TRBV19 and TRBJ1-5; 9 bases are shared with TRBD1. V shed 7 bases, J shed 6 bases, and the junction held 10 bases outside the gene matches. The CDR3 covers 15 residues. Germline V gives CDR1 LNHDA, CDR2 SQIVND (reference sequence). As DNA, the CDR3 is TGTGCCAGTATGCGGGGGGACAGGGTGCCTCAGCCCCAGCATTTT. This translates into CASMRGDRVPQPQHF.

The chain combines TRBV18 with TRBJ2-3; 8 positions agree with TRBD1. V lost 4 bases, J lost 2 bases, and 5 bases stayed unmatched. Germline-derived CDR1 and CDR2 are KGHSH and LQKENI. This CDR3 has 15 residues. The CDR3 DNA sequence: TGTGCCAGCTCACAACGGACAGGGCTCACAGATACGCAGTATTTT. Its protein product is CASSQRTGLTDTQYF.

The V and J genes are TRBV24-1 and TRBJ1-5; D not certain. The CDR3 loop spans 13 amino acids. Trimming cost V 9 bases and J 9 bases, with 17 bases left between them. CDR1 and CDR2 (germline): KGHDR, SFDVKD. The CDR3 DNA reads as TGTGCCACCCGACCCGGCTGGAGAAGGCCCCAGCATTTT. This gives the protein CATRPGWRRPQHF.